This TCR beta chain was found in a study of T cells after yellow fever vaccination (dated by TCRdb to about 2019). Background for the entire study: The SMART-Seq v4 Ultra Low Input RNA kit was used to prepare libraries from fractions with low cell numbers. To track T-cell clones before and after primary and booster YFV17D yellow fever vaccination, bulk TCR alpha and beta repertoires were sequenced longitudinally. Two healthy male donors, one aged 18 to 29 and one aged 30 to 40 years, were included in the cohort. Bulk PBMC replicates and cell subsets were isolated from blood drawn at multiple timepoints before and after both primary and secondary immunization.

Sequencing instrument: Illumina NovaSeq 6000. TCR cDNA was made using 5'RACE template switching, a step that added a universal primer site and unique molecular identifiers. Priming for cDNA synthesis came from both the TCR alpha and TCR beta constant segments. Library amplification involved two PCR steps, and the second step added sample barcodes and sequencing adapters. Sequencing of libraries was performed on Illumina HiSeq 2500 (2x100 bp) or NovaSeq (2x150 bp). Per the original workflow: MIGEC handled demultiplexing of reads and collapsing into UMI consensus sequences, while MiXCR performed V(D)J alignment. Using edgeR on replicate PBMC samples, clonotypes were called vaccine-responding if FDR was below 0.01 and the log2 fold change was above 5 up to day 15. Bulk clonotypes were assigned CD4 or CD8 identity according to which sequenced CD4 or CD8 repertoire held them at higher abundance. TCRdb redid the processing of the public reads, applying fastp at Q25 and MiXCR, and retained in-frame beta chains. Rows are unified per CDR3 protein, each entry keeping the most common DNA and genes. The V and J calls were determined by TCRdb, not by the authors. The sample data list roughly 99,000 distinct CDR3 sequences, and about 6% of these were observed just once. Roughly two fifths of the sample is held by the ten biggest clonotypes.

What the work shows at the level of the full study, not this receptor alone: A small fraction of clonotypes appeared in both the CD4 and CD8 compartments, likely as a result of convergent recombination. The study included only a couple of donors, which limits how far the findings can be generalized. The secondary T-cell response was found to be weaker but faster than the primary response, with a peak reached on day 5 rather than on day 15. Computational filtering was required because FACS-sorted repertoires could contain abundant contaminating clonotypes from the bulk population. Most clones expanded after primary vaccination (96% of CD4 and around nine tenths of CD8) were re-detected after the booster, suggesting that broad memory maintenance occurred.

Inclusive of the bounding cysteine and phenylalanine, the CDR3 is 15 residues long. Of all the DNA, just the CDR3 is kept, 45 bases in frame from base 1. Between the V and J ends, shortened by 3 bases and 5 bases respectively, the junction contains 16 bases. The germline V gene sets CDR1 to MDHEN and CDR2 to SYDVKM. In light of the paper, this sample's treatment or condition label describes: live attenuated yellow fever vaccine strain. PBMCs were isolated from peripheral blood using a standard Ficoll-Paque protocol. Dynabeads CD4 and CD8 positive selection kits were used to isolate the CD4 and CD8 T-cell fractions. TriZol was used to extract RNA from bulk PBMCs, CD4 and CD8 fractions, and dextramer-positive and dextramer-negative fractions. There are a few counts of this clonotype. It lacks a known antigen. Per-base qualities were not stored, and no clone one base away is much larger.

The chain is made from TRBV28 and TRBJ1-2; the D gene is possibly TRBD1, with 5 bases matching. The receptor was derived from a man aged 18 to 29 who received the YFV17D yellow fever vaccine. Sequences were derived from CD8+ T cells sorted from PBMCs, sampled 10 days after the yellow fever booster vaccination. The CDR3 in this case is CASSFSGGELYGYTF. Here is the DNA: TGTGCCAGCAGTTTCAGTGGAGGGGAACTTTATGGCTACACCTTC.